The text below deals with one T cell receptor beta chain. Its cognate antigen is unknown. Combining iRepertoire HTBI primers with Arm-PCR of CDR3 regions, the authors built TCR beta libraries. TCRdb reprocessed the multiplex PCR reads with MiXCR, giving one entry per CDR3 protein. The table has fewer than 550,000 distinct CDR3 sequences, about 17% seen once. Looked up from germline, CDR1 is MGHDK and CDR2 is SYGVNS. The CDR3 runs to 14 residues. V lost 4 bases, J lost 9 bases, and 6 bases stayed unmatched. Regarding time point: newly diagnosed GD, antithyroid drugs for less than 3 months. The TCR library was made from RNA that had been extracted from PBMCs in TRIzol. The data stem from a study of regulatory T cells in long-lasting Graves disease. Whole-study findings and limits: TRBV28, TRBJ1-2 and TRBJ2-5 were favored in persistent disease. Less diverse TCR repertoires were seen in persistent Graves' patients than in newly diagnosed ones.

Separately, the same data were catalogued under a study of T cells in Graves' hyperthyroidism and ophthalmopathy. That report adds: Thyroid ultrasound, orbital computed tomography, clinical symptoms, and serum thyroxine and TRAb underpinned diagnoses. With the HTBI primer set, the TCR CDR3 went through a first round of RT-PCR.

This material consisted of peripheral blood mononuclear cells (PBMCs), taken at new diagnosis, from a patient treated with antithyroid drugs. This chain links TRBV25-1 with TRBJ2-1; 10 nucleotides agree with TRBD1. The sequence was collected from a young woman with Graves disease. The CDR3 protein is CASSGQGALSEQFF. Written as DNA, the CDR3 is TGTGCCAGCAGTGGACAGGGGGCTTTGTCTGAGCAGTTCTTC. The full variable domain, its missing parts supplied by reference TRBV25-1 and TRBJ2-1, is EADIYQTPRYLVIGTGKKITLECSQTMGHDKMYWYQQDPGMELHLIHYSYGVNSTEKGDLSSESTVSRIRTEHFPLTLESARPSHTSQYLCASSGQGALSEQFFGPGTRLTVL.